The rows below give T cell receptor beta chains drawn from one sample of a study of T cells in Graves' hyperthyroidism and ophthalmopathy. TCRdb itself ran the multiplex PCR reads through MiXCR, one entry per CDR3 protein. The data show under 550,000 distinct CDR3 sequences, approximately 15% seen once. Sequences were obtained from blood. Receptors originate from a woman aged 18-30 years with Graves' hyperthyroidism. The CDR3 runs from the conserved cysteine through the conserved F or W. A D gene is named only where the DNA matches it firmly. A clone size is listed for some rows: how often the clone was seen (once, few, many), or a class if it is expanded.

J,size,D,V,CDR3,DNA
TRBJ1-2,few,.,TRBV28,CASSFRAAVYGYTF,TGTGCCAGCAGTTTTAGGGCGGCAGTCTATGGCTACACCTTC
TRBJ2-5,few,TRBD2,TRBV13,CASREWGGVSGGETQYF,TGTGCCAGCAGAGAGTGGGGGGGGGTATCAGGTGGAGAGACCCAGTACTTC
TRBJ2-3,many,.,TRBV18,CASSPEGLADTQYF,TGTGCCAGCTCACCAGAAGGGTTGGCAGATACGCAGTATTTT
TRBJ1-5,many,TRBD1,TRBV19,CASSTPDRGLHQPQHF,TGTGCCAGTAGTACACCGGACAGGGGCCTTCATCAGCCCCAGCATTTT
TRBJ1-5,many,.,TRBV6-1,CASSPQPHNQPQHF,TGTGCCAGCAGTCCCCAGCCCCACAATCAGCCCCAGCATTTT
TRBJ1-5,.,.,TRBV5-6,CASSSTKGSPSNQPQHF,TGTGCCAGCAGCTCGACGAAGGGATCACCTAGCAATCAGCCCCAGCATTTT
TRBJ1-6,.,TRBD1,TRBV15,CATRPGQTNSPLHF,TGTGCCACCAGACCGGGACAGACCAATTCACCCCTCCACTTT
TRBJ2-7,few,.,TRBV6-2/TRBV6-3,CASGVEGQGSYEQYF,TGTGCCAGCGGCGTGGAGGGTCAGGGCTCCTACGAGCAGTACTTC
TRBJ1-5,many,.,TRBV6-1,CASTPDARVSNQPQHF,TGTGCCAGCACCCCCGACGCCAGGGTTAGCAATCAGCCCCAGCATTTT
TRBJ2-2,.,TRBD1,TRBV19,CASKEQGAGTGELFF,TGTGCCAGTAAGGAGCAGGGGGCTGGCACCGGGGAGCTGTTTTTT
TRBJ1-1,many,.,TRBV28,CASSPRAGLGDTEAFF,TGTGCCAGCAGCCCGCGTGCCGGCCTGGGGGACACTGAAGCTTTCTTT
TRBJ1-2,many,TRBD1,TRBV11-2,CASSRGTGASGYTF,TGTGCCAGCAGCCGCGGGACAGGGGCCTCTGGCTACACCTTC
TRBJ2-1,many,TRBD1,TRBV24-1,CATSADRGRWDEQFF,TGTGCCACCAGTGCCGACAGGGGCCGTTGGGATGAGCAGTTCTTC
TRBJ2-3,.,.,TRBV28,CASRRDPLLGTQYF,TGTGCCAGCAGGCGGGATCCCCTTCTAGGTACGCAGTATTTT
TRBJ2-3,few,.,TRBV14,CASSQVLWADTQYF,TGTGCCAGCAGCCAAGTTTTGTGGGCAGATACGCAGTATTTT
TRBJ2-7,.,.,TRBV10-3,CAITDTYEQYF,TGTGCCATCACGGACACCTACGAGCAGTACTTC
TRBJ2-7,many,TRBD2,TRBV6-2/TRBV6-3,CASRRLAGGGYEQYF,TGTGCCAGCAGAAGACTAGCGGGAGGGGGCTACGAGCAGTACTTC
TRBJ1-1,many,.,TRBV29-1,CSVGGITGITEAFF,TGCAGCGTTGGAGGGATAACAGGGATCACTGAAGCTTTCTTT
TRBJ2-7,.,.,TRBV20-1,CSASEVTYEQYF,TGCAGTGCTTCGGAGGTTACCTACGAGCAGTACTTC
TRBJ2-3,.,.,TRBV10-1,CASSEDPVDTQYF,TGCGCCAGCAGTGAAGACCCCGTGGATACGCAGTATTTT
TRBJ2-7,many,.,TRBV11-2,CASRSSTGRRSYEQYF,TGTGCCAGCAGATCATCAACGGGACGCCGCTCCTACGAGCAGTACTTC
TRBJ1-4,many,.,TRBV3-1,CASSQGPGKLFF,TGTGCCAGCAGCCAAGGACCGGGCAAACTGTTTTTT
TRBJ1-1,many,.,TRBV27,CASSLTVAALNTEAFF,TGTGCCAGCAGTTTAACAGTGGCAGCATTGAACACTGAAGCTTTCTTT
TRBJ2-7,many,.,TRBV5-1,CASSLTGHYEQYF,TGCGCCAGCAGCCTTACGGGGCACTACGAGCAGTACTTC
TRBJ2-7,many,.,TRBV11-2,CASSLAFTGWNEQYF,TGTGCCAGCAGCTTAGCTTTCACGGGGTGGAACGAGCAGTACTTC
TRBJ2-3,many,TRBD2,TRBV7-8,CASSRFTSGGTDTQYF,TGTGCCAGCAGCCGTTTCACTAGCGGAGGGACAGATACGCAGTATTTT
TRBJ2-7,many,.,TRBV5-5,CASSLGDYDFSDEQYF,TGTGCCAGCAGCTTGGGTGACTACGACTTTAGTGACGAGCAGTACTTC
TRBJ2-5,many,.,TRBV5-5,CASSLDAGSGETQYF,TGTGCCAGCAGCTTGGACGCGGGCTCGGGGGAGACCCAGTACTTC
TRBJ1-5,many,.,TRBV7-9,CASSKGSGQPQHF,TGTGCCAGCAGCAAGGGGTCAGGTCAGCCCCAGCATTTT
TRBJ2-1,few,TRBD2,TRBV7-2,CASSLGTSFHNEQFF,TGTGCCAGCAGCTTAGGGACTAGCTTCCACAATGAGCAGTTCTTC
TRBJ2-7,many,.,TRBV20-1,CSARDTANSYEQYF,TGCAGTGCTAGAGATACGGCTAACTCCTACGAGCAGTACTTC